The 31 T cell receptor beta chains below all came from one sample that was sequenced in a study of identical twins. A single record per CDR3 protein comes from TCRdb applying MiXCR to the 5' RACE reads. The sample yields about 720,000 distinct CDR3 sequences, 8.6% seen once. These data also formed part of another study, on yellow fever vaccine responses in identical twins.

Sequencing was done on a sample of PBMCs. The receptors stem from a woman younger than 35 in good health.

This clonotype was counted many times. This chain links TRBV12-3 or TRBV12-4 with TRBJ2-7; 8 bases agree with TRBD1. Germline trimming cut 7 bases from V and 7 bases from J; bases unmatched to any gene: 9. This CDR3 spans 13 amino acids. The CDR3 DNA reads as TGTGCCAGCAATATGGACAGGGCGAGGGAGCAGTACTTC. It yields the protein CASNMDRAREQYF.

This clonotype turned up a few times. This chain uses TRBV7-2 with TRBJ1-3; D not resolved. Per the germline V gene, CDR1 is SGHTA and CDR2 is FQGNSA. This CDR3 region has 15 residues. V shed 8 bases and J shed 2 bases, with 16 bases lying between them. The CDR3 nucleotides are TGTGCCAGCGCCACGCATCTAGCCGCTGGAAACACCATATATTTT. This sequence encodes CASATHLAAGNTIYF.

This clonotype was seen ten or more times. V and J are TRBV11-3 and TRBJ2-2; D gene uncertain. CDR3 length: 14 residues. The V gene lost 0 bases and the J gene lost 3 bases, with 5 bases spanning the gap. Germline V gene sequence: CDR1 SGHNT, CDR2 YENEEA. The DNA of the CDR3 is TGTGCCAGCAGCTTAGAGGTGGACACCGGGGAGCTGTTTTTT. Residues: CASSLEVDTGELFF.

This sequence joins TRBV18 and TRBJ2-7; tentatively, D is TRBD2 (5 bases). V was shortened by 2 bases and J by 0 bases, with 11 bases between the two germline ends. The CDR3 runs to 15 residues. Germline V lookup: CDR1 KGHSH, CDR2 LQKENI. The CDR3: CASSPESSGSYEQYF. The CDR3 DNA follows: TGTGCCAGCTCACCAGAATCGAGCGGCTCCTACGAGCAGTACTTC.

This clonotype was counted only a few times. This rearrangement joins TRBV27 to TRBJ2-1, with D uncertain. Trimming took off 3 bases at V and 0 bases at J, with 6 bases between the two ends. This CDR3 has 14 amino acids. Germline V lookup: CDR1 MNHEY, CDR2 SMNVEV (reference sequence). DNA of the CDR3: TGTGCCAGCAGTTTTTTCTCCTCCTACAATGAGCAGTTCTTC. Residues: CASSFFSSYNEQFF.

This clonotype appeared a few times. V gene TRBV11-1 combines with J gene TRBJ2-5, with a possible D match to TRBD2 (5 bases). Germline CDR1 SGHAT, CDR2 FQDESV (reference sequence). V lost 8 bases, J lost 7 bases, and 14 bases lay in between. The length of the CDR3 is 12 residues. The CDR3 sequence: CASDAGRGTQYF. The CDR3 nucleotides are TGTGCCAGCGATGCTGGTCGGGGGACCCAGTACTTC.

V usage is TRBV3-1 and J usage is TRBJ2-3; 9 bases map to TRBD2. CDR1 and CDR2 (germline): LGHDT, YNNKEL (reference sequence). CDR3 length equals 18 residues. The J segment lost 4 bases and the V segment lost 2 bases, leaving 13 bases of the junction unmatched. The CDR3 DNA follows: TGTGCCAGCAGCCAAAATCCGGGCGCGGGGGGGGCCCCAGATACGCAGTATTTT. Translating it yields CASSQNPGAGGAPDTQYF.

This clonotype was picked up many times. V and J are TRBV2 and TRBJ2-1; 7 bases are a match to TRBD2. Germline CDR1 SNHLY, CDR2 FYNNEI. This CDR3 is built from 16 residues. Trimming removed 6 bases from V and 9 bases from J; junction bases left unmatched: 17. The CDR3 reads CASRPGLAGVRGEQFF. The CDR3 DNA follows: TGTGCCAGCAGGCCAGGACTGGCGGGAGTAAGGGGTGAGCAGTTCTTC.

This clonotype was detected a few times. J is TRBJ2-1 and V is TRBV28, with D perhaps TRBD1 or TRBD2 (5 bases each). The CDR3 extends over 14 amino acids. Trimming stripped 7 bases from V and 4 bases from J, with 14 bases between. The germline gives CDR1 MDHEN, CDR2 SYDVKM. The CDR3 DNA is TGTGCCAGCAAGTTGGGGGTAGGGTACAATGAGCAGTTCTTC. It specifies CASKLGVGYNEQFF.

This clonotype appeared many times. The rearrangement joins TRBV11-2 to TRBJ2-4; perhaps TRBD2 as D (5 bases). The CDR3 sequence is 14 residues long. Germline CDR1 and CDR2: SGHAT and FQNNGV. Trimming stripped 4 bases from V and 4 bases from J, with 11 bases between. The DNA of the CDR3 is TGTGCCAGCAGCTCTATAACGGGGAAAAACATTCAGTACTTC. Translation gives CASSSITGKNIQYF. Based on the CDR3 plus reference TRBV11-2 and TRBJ2-4, the full variable domain is EAGVAQSPRYKIIEKRQSVAFWCNPISGHATLYWYQQILGQGPKLLIQFQNNGVVDDSQLPKDRFSAERLKGVDSTLKIQPAKLEDSAVYLCASSSITGKNIQYFGAGTRLSVL.

The rearrangement uses TRBV2 and TRBJ2-3; 10 positions match TRBD2. CDR1 SNHLY and CDR2 FYNNEI come from the germline V gene. This CDR3 spans 16 amino acids. Trimming cost V 4 bases and J 1 base; bases outside gene matches: 5. The CDR3 nucleotides are TGTGCCAGCAGTGTCTTTGGGACTAGCGGCACAGATACGCAGTATTTT. The encoded protein is CASSVFGTSGTDTQYF.

Only a few counts were recorded for this clonotype. The chain recombines TRBV29-1 with TRBJ2-3; 9 nucleotides agree with TRBD1. CDR3 size: 14 residues. V lost 6 bases and J lost 1; bases outside the gene matches: 5. Germline-derived CDR1 and CDR2 are SQVTM and ANQGSEA. The CDR3 DNA reads TGCAGCGTCTGGACAGGGGTGGGCACAGATACGCAGTATTTT. The encoded protein is CSVWTGVGTDTQYF.

This clonotype was observed a handful of times. V usage is TRBV20-1 and J usage is TRBJ2-7, with a weak D call TRBD2 (5 bases). This CDR3 is built from 15 residues. The V and J ends lost 6 bases and 2 bases respectively, with 20 bases between them. Germline CDR1 and CDR2: DFQATT and SNEGSKA (reference sequence). The CDR3, as DNA: TGCAGTGCAACCGGGATCACTTCAGAGGCCTACGAGCAGTACTTC. This sequence encodes CSATGITSEAYEQYF.

The rearrangement links TRBV6-2 or TRBV6-3 to TRBJ2-7; D unresolved. The germline V and J ends were trimmed by 2 bases and 0 bases, with 17 bases remaining between them. This CDR3 is 17 amino acids long. Germline loops: CDR1 MNHEY, CDR2 SVGEGT. CDR3 sequence (DNA): TGTGCCAGCAGTTACGGATGGCGGTTAATTGCCTCCTACGAGCAGTACTTC. Its protein product is CASSYGWRLIASYEQYF.

This clonotype has just a few counts. The chain has TRBV20-1 and TRBJ2-4; TRBD2 might be the D (5 bases). The ends were cut back, 0 bases at V and 11 bases at J, with 14 bases in the middle. The CDR3 is made up of 13 amino acids. CDR1 and CDR2 (germline): DFQATT, SNEGSKA (reference sequence). CDR3 amino acids: CSAREPGIMLQYF. CDR3 nucleotides: TGCAGTGCTAGAGAACCGGGGATCATGCTTCAGTACTTC.

The chain is built from TRBV7-3 and TRBJ2-7; 7 bases match TRBD2. Per germline, CDR1 SGHTA and CDR2 FQGTGA. Trimming at V came to 3 bases and at J to 2 bases, leaving 4 bases not matched to a gene. The length of the CDR3 is 14 residues. For the CDR3, the DNA is TGTGCCAGCAGCTTTAATGGGAGGGCCTACGAGCAGTACTTC. Translated, it gives CASSFNGRAYEQYF.

This clonotype was recorded many times. The chain uses TRBV29-1 and TRBJ2-2; weak D call: TRBD1 (6 bases). The CDR3 runs 14 residues. The ends were cut back, 5 bases at V and 1 base at J, with 11 bases in the middle. Germline V gene data show CDR1 as SQVTM and CDR2 as ANQGSEA. The chain's CDR3 is CSVSGTRNTGELFF. As DNA, the CDR3 is TGCAGCGTTTCCGGGACAAGGAACACCGGGGAGCTGTTTTTT.

This clonotype was counted many times. This chain joins TRBV27 and TRBJ2-7; TRBD1 matches 7 bases. From germline, CDR1 is MNHEY and CDR2 SMNVEV (reference sequence). This CDR3 has 13 amino acids. The V gene end was trimmed by 9 bases and the J gene end by 4 bases; junction bases not matched to a gene: 9. The CDR3 region is CASSVTGEYEQYF. CDR3 in DNA: TGTGCCAGTAGCGTTACAGGGGAGTACGAGCAGTACTTC.

This clonotype was observed many times. V and J are TRBV7-2 and TRBJ2-1, with 8 bases fitting TRBD2. J lost 8 bases, V lost 2 bases, and 8 bases had no gene match. Germline values: CDR1 SGHTA, CDR2 FQGNSA. The CDR3 length is 15 residues. The CDR3 region is CASSLKGTRVYEQFF. As DNA, the CDR3 is TGTGCCAGCAGCTTAAAGGGGACTAGAGTCTATGAGCAGTTCTTC.

V usage is TRBV20-1 and J usage is TRBJ2-7; 7 positions match TRBD1. The CDR3 loop spans 13 amino acids. V lost 6 bases to trimming and J lost 3 bases; unmatched junction nucleotides: 8. Germline CDR1 and CDR2: DFQATT and SNEGSKA (reference sequence). The CDR3 DNA follows: TGCAGTGCGCGAGGGACAGCCTTCTACGAGCAGTACTTC. Translated, it gives CSARGTAFYEQYF.

This clonotype was counted a few times. The chain recombines TRBV5-1 with TRBJ2-1, with 9 nucleotides matching TRBD2. Germline V gene sequence: CDR1 SGHRS, CDR2 YFSETQ. After removal of 0 bases from V and 12 bases from J, the junction contained 7 bases not matched to a gene. The CDR3 is 14 amino acids. CDR3 sequence (DNA): TGCGCCAGCAGCTTGGAAGTAGCGGGAGCCAGGCAGTTCTTC. Translated: CASSLEVAGARQFF.

This clonotype showed up many times. The chain has TRBV6-2 or TRBV6-3 and TRBJ2-3; the D gene is possibly TRBD2 (6 bases). With 2 bases removed from V and 4 bases from J, the gap between germline ends came to 10 bases. The CDR3 runs to 14 residues. Germline V gene lookup returns CDR1 MNHEY and CDR2 SVGEGT. CDR3 in DNA: TGTGCCAGCAGTTACGGGCGGGATGCAGATACGCAGTATTTT. Encoded protein: CASSYGRDADTQYF.

This clonotype occurred many times. V and J are TRBV12-3 or TRBV12-4 and TRBJ1-2; D remains unclear. V shed 8 bases and J shed 0 bases, with 16 bases lying between them. The CDR3 extends over 15 amino acids. Here the CDR3 reads CASYEAGRSNYGYTF. In nucleotides, the CDR3 is TGTGCCAGCTACGAAGCGGGAAGATCTAACTATGGCTACACCTTC.

CDR3 protein: CASSLDVRQETQYF. CDR3 sequence (DNA): TGCGCCAGCAGCTTGGACGTACGCCAAGAGACCCAGTACTTC. This chain connects TRBV5-1 to TRBJ2-5; D gene ambiguous. The CDR3 is made up of 14 amino acids. The V end lost 0 bases, the J end lost 1 base, and 7 bases lay between the germline ends. Germline V gene data show CDR1 as SGHRS and CDR2 as YFSETQ.

The chain uses TRBV5-1 and TRBJ2-1; TRBD1 aligns across 7 bases. The CDR3 consists of 15 residues. The junction had 9 bases not matched to a gene; V was cut back by 3 bases and J by 6 bases. In germline, CDR1 is SGHRS, CDR2 YFSETQ. CDR3 coding DNA: TGCGCCAGCAGCTCAACAGGGGTTTCTTTCAATGAGCAGTTCTTC. This translates into CASSSTGVSFNEQFF. Filled out from reference TRBV5-1 and TRBJ2-1, the complete variable domain reads KAGVTQTPRYLIKTRGQQVTLSCSPISGHRSVSWYQQTPGQGLQFLFEYFSETQRNKGNFPGRFSGRQFSNSRSEMNVSTLELGDSALYLCASSSTGVSFNEQFFGPGTRLTVL.

The CDR3, as DNA: TGCAGTGCTAGGGACCTAAGGACAGGGATCGGCACTGAAGCTTTCTTT. Amino acid sequence: CSARDLRTGIGTEAFF. The J gene is TRBJ1-1, the V gene TRBV20-1; 8 bases are a match to TRBD1. The germline gives CDR1 DFQATT, CDR2 SNEGSKA (reference sequence). The CDR3 is 16 amino acids. The J segment lost 4 bases and the V segment lost 3 bases, leaving 13 bases of the junction unmatched.

The sample holds a few counts of this clonotype. The V call is TRBV20-1, the J call TRBJ2-5; D possibly corresponds to TRBD2 (7 bases). This CDR3 has 14 amino acids. Trimming removed 5 bases at V and 4 bases at J, with 17 bases between. The germline gives CDR1 DFQATT, CDR2 SNEGSKA (reference sequence). The CDR3 DNA is TGCAGTGCTGAGTTGAGGGGGGGGGGAGAGACCCAGTACTTC. This translates into CSAELRGGGETQYF.

This clonotype was seen a few times. J is TRBJ2-5 and V is TRBV7-9, with TRBD1 matching 7 bases. CDR1 is SEHNR and CDR2 is FQNEAQ in the germline V gene (reference sequence). There are 15 residues in the CDR3. With 5 bases clipped from V and 2 bases from J, the junction kept 8 bases outside the gene matches. The CDR3 loop reads CASSPLRGPQETQYF. CDR3 bases: TGTGCCAGCAGCCCCCTTAGGGGGCCGCAAGAGACCCAGTACTTC. Supplemented by reference TRBV7-9 and TRBJ2-5, the full variable domain reads DTGVSQNPRHKITKRGQNVTFRCDPISEHNRLYWYRQTLGQGPEFLTYFQNEAQLEKSRLLSDRFSAERPKGSFSTLEIQRTEQGDSAMYLCASSPLRGPQETQYFGPGTRLLVL.

The genes are TRBV28 and TRBJ2-7, with D perhaps matching TRBD1 (5 bases). Trimming cost V 7 bases and J 3 bases, with 16 bases left between them. Germline V gives CDR1 MDHEN, CDR2 SYDVKM. The length of the CDR3 is 14 residues. CDR3 residues: CASKLSGRVYEQYF. CDR3 coding DNA: TGTGCCAGCAAGCTGTCTGGCAGGGTCTACGAGCAGTACTTC.

This chain connects TRBV28 to TRBJ2-7; D is ambiguous. V lost 2 bases and J 7 bases, leaving 12 bases between the germline ends. This CDR3 has 13 residues. Germline V lookup: CDR1 MDHEN, CDR2 SYDVKM. The DNA of the CDR3 is TGTGCCAGCAGTTTACGGACCAATCGGGAGCAGTACTTC. It codes for CASSLRTNREQYF.

A few counts support this clonotype. The chain has TRBV20-1 and TRBJ2-3; no firm D call. V was trimmed by 0 bases and J by 2 bases, leaving 12 bases between them. CDR1 and CDR2 from the germline V gene are DFQATT and SNEGSKA (reference sequence). The CDR3 is made up of 15 amino acids. The CDR3 bases are TGCAGTGCTAGAGATCTAACTGCTTACACAGATACGCAGTATTTT. It is translated as CSARDLTAYTDTQYF.